These T cell receptor beta chains were read from a single sample in a study of CD8 T cells in ankylosing spondylitis. MiXCR, run by TCRdb on the 5' RACE reads, gives a single entry per CDR3 protein. Altogether some 240,000 distinct CDR3 sequences are present, about 20% being singletons, with the ten largest covering more than 25%. The sequenced sample was blood, either unsorted or a sorted T cell fraction (not recorded which). These receptors all stem from a male donor with ankylosing spondylitis or in good health (not recorded which). The CDR3 runs from the conserved cysteine through the conserved F or W. A D gene is named only where the DNA matches it firmly. Clone size is not always given. Where it is, it says once, few, many or a class for expanded clones.

>TRBJ2-3|TRBD2|21|TRBV4-1|.
CASSQDLSSGRSDPSTDTQYF
TGCGCCAGCAGCCAAGATTTGTCTAGCGGGAGGTCGGATCCTAGCACAGATACGCAGTATTTT
>TRBJ2-1|TRBD2|16|TRBV7-6|.
CASSLGGLADYNEQFF
TGTGCCAGCAGCTTAGGGGGACTAGCGGATTACAATGAGCAGTTCTTC
>TRBJ2-5|TRBD2|17|TRBV29-1|few
CSGHGQEGTSGTETQYF
TGCAGCGGACATGGACAGGAGGGGACTAGCGGGACGGAGACCCAGTACTTC
>TRBJ2-5|TRBD1|16|TRBV5-6|.
CASSLAGTEELETQYF
TGTGCCAGCAGCTTGGCCGGGACAGAAGAGTTGGAGACCCAGTACTTC
>TRBJ2-1|.|15|TRBV12-3/TRBV12-4|many
CASSEATGTYNEQFF
TGTGCCAGCAGTGAGGCGACAGGGACTTACAATGAGCAGTTCTTC
>TRBJ2-1|TRBD2|16|TRBV5-1|.
CASSLGPSGTNNEQFF
TGCGCCAGCAGCTTGGGCCCTAGCGGGACCAACAATGAGCAGTTCTTC
>TRBJ2-1|.|13|TRBV4-2|.
CASSQDEGIEQSF
TGTGCCAGCAGCCAAGACGAGGGGATTGAGCAGTCCTTC
>TRBJ2-2|.|13|TRBV20-1|few
CSARGLFTGELFF
TGCAGTGCTAGAGGCCTTTTCACCGGGGAGCTGTTTTTT
>TRBJ2-7|TRBD1|16|TRBV7-2|few
CASSWAGTEGSYEQYF
TGTGCCAGCAGCTGGGCCGGGACAGAGGGCTCCTACGAGCAGTACTTC
>TRBJ2-7|TRBD2|15|TRBV4-2|many
CASSPTSGSSDEQYF
TGTGCCAGCAGCCCTACTAGCGGGAGTAGCGACGAGCAGTACTTC
>TRBJ2-5|.|12|TRBV6-5|many
CASSPEGETQYF
TGTGCCAGCAGTCCAGAGGGGGAGACCCAGTACTTC
>TRBJ2-1|TRBD2|15|TRBV6-2/TRBV6-3|.
CASSYLQTSEFEQFF
TGTGCCAGCAGTTACCTCCAGACTAGCGAGTTCGAGCAGTTCTTC
>TRBJ2-1|TRBD1|14|TRBV6-2/TRBV6-3|.
CASRGTGSYNEQFF
TGTGCCAGCAGAGGGACAGGGTCATACAATGAGCAGTTCTTC
>TRBJ2-5|.|17|TRBV6-1|few
CASTDEWAGLAKETQYF
TGTGCCAGCACCGACGAGTGGGCGGGTCTAGCGAAAGAGACCCAGTACTTC
>TRBJ2-1|TRBD2|15|TRBV15|.
CATSRQRGRYNEQFF
TGTGCCACCAGCAGGCAGCGGGGCCGCTACAATGAGCAGTTCTTC
>TRBJ2-1|TRBD2|14|TRBV12-3/TRBV12-4|many
CASGVGGRDNEQFF
TGTGCCAGCGGGGTTGGCGGGAGGGACAATGAGCAGTTCTTC
>TRBJ2-7|.|13|TRBV6-5|few
CASSYAETYEQYF
TGTGCCAGCAGTTACGCAGAAACCTACGAGCAGTACTTC
>TRBJ2-7|.|16|TRBV18|many
CASSPPDRTNTYEQYF
TGTGCCAGCTCACCACCGGACAGAACTAATACCTACGAGCAGTACTTC
>TRBJ2-5|TRBD1|16|TRBV6-5|few
CASSYLNRGHQETQYF
TGTGCCAGCAGTTACTTAAACAGGGGGCACCAAGAGACCCAGTACTTC
>TRBJ2-1|TRBD1|17|TRBV23-1|few
CASIIPQGTGVLNEQFF
TGCGCCAGCATCATTCCCCAGGGGACAGGGGTCCTCAATGAGCAGTTCTTC
>TRBJ2-5|TRBD2|16|TRBV6-5|few
CASSYSGRAFTETQYF
TGTGCCAGCAGTTATAGCGGGAGGGCTTTTACAGAGACCCAGTACTTC
>TRBJ2-1|.|14|TRBV6-2/TRBV6-3|many
CASRGTPGYNEQFF
TGTGCCAGCAGAGGGACTCCAGGTTACAATGAGCAGTTCTTC
>TRBJ2-5|TRBD2|17|TRBV29-1|.
CSVEDRSGTSGVETQYF
TGCAGCGTTGAAGACCGGTCCGGGACTAGCGGGGTAGAGACCCAGTACTTC
>TRBJ2-7|.|13|TRBV2|.
CASISASSYEQYF
TGTGCCAGCATTTCAGCGAGCAGCTACGAGCAGTACTTC
>TRBJ2-3|TRBD2|18|TRBV9|.
CASSVATRTGGPGDTQYF
TGTGCCAGCAGCGTAGCTACGAGGACGGGAGGGCCCGGAGATACGCAGTATTTT
>TRBJ2-1|TRBD2|15|TRBV4-1|many
CASSPSATSVNEQFF
TGCGCCAGCAGCCCGTCAGCGACTAGCGTCAATGAGCAGTTCTTC
>TRBJ1-2|.|15|TRBV3-1|.
CASSPPGVEEDGYTF
TGTGCCAGCAGCCCCCCTGGGGTGGAAGAGGATGGCTACACCTTC
>TRBJ2-7|TRBD1|15|TRBV7-9|few
CASSDPGQGSYEQYF
TGTGCCAGCAGCGACCCGGGACAGGGCTCCTACGAGCAGTACTTC
>TRBJ2-5|TRBD1|14|TRBV10-3|.
CAINPGQGEENQYF
TGTGCCATCAACCCGGGACAGGGAGAGGAGAACCAGTACTTC
>TRBJ2-7|.|12|TRBV25-1|.
CASMVGVGEQYF
TGTGCCAGCATGGTGGGGGTCGGGGAGCAGTACTTC
>TRBJ2-2|TRBD2|17|TRBV14|.
CASSLPGTSGYTGELFF
TGTGCCAGCAGCCTGCCCGGGACTAGCGGGTACACCGGGGAGCTGTTTTTT
>TRBJ1-2|.|16|TRBV27|few
CASSLTRGRGHYGYTF
TGTGCCAGCAGCCTCACCCGGGGCCGGGGACACTATGGCTACACCTTC
>TRBJ2-3|TRBD1|16|TRBV6-4|few
CASSDSFQGAADTQYF
TGTGCCAGCAGTGACTCGTTCCAGGGGGCGGCAGATACGCAGTATTTT
>TRBJ2-7|.|13|TRBV29-1|many
CSVTGTYSYEQYF
TGCAGCGTCACCGGGACGTACTCCTACGAGCAGTACTTC
>TRBJ2-2|TRBD2|17|TRBV5-1|.
CASSAIGGSGGTGELFF
TGCGCCAGCAGCGCGATCGGCGGGAGTGGTGGGACCGGGGAGCTGTTTTTT
>TRBJ1-2|.|14|TRBV29-1|.
CSVGDGQANYGYTF
TGCAGCGTTGGCGATGGGCAGGCCAACTATGGCTACACCTTC
>TRBJ2-1|TRBD2|16|TRBV6-5|many
CASSYGLAGAYNEQFF
TGTGCCAGCAGTTATGGACTAGCGGGAGCTTACAATGAGCAGTTCTTC
>TRBJ2-1|TRBD2|14|TRBV29-1|.
CSVGGLAGINEQFF
TGCAGCGTGGGGGGACTAGCGGGTATAAATGAGCAGTTCTTC
>TRBJ2-6|.|14|TRBV30|.
CAWSEGLVDHVLTF
TGTGCCTGGAGTGAAGGCCTGGTCGACCACGTCCTGACTTTC
>TRBJ2-7|TRBD1|14|TRBV6-1|few
CASSRTGTANEQYF
TGTGCCAGCAGCCGGACAGGGACCGCAAACGAGCAGTACTTC
>TRBJ2-2|TRBD2|17|TRBV27|.
CASSFWTSGRRTGELFF
TGTGCCAGCAGTTTCTGGACTAGCGGGAGGCGGACCGGGGAGCTGTTTTTT
>TRBJ2-7|TRBD2|15|TRBV20-1|.
CSARGLLAGQHEQYF
TGCAGTGCTAGAGGGCTTTTAGCGGGACAACACGAGCAGTACTTC
>TRBJ2-1|.|15|TRBV6-1|once
CASSVGTIIYNKQFF
TGTGCCAGCAGTGTAGGGACAATAATCTACAATAAGCAGTTCTTC
>TRBJ2-1|.|15|TRBV15|.
CATGEAGSLSNEQFF
TGTGCCACCGGAGAAGCCGGGAGCCTATCAAATGAGCAGTTCTTC
>TRBJ2-3|.|12|TRBV12-3/TRBV12-4|many
CASSFMADTQYF
TGTGCCAGCAGTTTCATGGCAGATACGCAGTATTTT
>TRBJ2-3|.|16|TRBV5-1|many
CASSLSEWEETDTQYF
TGCGCCAGCAGCCTCAGCGAGTGGGAGGAAACAGATACGCAGTATTTT
>TRBJ2-1|.|15|TRBV7-2|.
CASSLGGPRNNEQFF
TGTGCCAGCAGCTTAGGAGGGCCTAGGAACAATGAGCAGTTCTTC
>TRBJ2-2|TRBD2|16|TRBV19|.
CASSISSAGYTGELFF
TGTGCCAGTAGTATATCCTCAGCGGGGTACACCGGGGAGCTGTTTTTT
>TRBJ2-3|TRBD2|15|TRBV9|many
CASSVGLADTDTQYF
TGTGCCAGCAGCGTAGGACTAGCGGACACAGATACGCAGTATTTT
>TRBJ2-1|.|12|TRBV29-1|.
CSDLDNYNEQFF
TGCAGCGACCTGGACAATTACAATGAGCAGTTCTTC
>TRBJ2-4|.|15|TRBV29-1|.
CSVRTPEGYQNIQYF
TGCAGCGTCAGGACACCAGAGGGTTACCAAAACATTCAGTACTTC